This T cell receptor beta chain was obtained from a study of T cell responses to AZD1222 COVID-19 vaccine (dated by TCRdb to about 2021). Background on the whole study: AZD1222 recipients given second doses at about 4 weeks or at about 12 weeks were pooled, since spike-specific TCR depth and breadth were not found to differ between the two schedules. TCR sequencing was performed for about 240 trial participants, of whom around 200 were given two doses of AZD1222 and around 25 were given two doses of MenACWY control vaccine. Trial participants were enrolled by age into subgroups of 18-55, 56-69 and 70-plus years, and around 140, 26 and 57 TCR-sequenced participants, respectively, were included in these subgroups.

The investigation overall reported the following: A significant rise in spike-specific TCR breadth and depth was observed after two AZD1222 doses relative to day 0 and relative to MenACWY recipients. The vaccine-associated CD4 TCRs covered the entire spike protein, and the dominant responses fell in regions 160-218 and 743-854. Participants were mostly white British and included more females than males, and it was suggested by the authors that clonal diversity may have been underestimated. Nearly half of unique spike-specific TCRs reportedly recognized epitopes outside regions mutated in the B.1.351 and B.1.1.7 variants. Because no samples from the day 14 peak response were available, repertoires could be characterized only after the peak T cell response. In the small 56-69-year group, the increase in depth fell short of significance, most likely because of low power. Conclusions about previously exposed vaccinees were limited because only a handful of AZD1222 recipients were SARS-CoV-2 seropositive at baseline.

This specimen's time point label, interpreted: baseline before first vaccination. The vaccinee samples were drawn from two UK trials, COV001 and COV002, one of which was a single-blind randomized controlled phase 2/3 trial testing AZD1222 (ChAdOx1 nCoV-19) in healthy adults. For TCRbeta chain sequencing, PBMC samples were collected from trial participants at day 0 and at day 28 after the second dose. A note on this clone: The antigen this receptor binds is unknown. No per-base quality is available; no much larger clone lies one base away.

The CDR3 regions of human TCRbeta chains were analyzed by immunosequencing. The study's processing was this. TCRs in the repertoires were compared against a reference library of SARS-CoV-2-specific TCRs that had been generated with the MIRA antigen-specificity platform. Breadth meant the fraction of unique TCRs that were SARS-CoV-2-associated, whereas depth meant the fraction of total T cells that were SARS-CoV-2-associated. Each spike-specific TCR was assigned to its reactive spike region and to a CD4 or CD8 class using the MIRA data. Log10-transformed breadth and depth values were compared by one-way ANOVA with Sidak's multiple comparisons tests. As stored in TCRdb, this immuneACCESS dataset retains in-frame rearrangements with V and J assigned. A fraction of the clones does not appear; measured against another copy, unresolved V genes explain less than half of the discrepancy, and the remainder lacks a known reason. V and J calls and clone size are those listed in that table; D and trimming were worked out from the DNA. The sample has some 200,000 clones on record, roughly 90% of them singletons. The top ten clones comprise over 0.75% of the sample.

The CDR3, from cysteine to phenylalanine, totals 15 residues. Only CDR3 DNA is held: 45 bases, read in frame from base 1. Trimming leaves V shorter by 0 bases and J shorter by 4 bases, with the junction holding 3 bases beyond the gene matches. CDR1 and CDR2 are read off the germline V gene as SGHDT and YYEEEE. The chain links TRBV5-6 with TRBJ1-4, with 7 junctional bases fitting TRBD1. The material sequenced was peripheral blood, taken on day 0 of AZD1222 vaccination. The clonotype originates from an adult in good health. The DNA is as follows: TGTGCCAGCAGCTTGGGACAGGGCTTTAATGAAAAACTGTTTTTT. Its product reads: CASSLGQGFNEKLFF.